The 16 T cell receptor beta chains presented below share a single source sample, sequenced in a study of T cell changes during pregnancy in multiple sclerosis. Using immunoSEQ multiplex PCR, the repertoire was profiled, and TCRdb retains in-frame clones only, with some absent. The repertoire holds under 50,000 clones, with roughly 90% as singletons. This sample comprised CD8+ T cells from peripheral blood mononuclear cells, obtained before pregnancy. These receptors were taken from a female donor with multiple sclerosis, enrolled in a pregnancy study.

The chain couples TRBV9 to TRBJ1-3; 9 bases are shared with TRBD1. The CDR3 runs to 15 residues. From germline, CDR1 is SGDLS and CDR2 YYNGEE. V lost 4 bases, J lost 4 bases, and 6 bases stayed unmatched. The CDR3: CASSYTGTGGNTIYF. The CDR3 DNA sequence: TGTGCCAGCAGCTATACCGGGACAGGGGGAAACACCATATATTTT.

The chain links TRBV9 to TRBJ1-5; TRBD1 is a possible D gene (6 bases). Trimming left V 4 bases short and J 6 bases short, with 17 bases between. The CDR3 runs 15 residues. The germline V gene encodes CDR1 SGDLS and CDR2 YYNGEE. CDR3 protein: CASSPHPGEGQPQHF. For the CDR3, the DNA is TGTGCCAGCAGCCCTCACCCAGGGGAGGGTCAGCCCCAGCATTTT.

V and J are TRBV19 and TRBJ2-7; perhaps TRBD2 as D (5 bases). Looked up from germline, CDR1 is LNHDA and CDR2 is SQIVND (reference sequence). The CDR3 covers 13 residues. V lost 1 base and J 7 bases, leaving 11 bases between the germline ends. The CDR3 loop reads CASSIALEREQYF. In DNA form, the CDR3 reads TGTGCCAGTAGTATAGCTCTGGAGCGGGAGCAGTACTTC.

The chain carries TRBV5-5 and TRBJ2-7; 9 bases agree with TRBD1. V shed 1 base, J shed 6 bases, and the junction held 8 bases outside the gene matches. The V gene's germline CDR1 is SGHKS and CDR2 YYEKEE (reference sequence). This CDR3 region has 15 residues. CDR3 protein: CASSLTYTGGREQYF. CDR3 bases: TGTGCCAGCAGCTTGACCTATACAGGGGGCCGCGAGCAGTACTTC.

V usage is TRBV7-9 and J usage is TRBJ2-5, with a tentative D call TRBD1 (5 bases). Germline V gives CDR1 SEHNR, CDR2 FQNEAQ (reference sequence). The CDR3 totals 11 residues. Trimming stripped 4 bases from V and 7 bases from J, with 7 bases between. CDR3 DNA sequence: TGTGCCAGCAGCTCTAGGGGGACCCAGTACTTC. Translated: CASSSRGTQYF.

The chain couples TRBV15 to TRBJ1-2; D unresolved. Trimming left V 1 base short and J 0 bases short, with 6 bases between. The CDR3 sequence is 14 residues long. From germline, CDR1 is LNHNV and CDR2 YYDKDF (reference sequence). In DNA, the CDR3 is TGTGCCACCAGCAGAGGGCCAGCTAACTATGGCTACACCTTC. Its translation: CATSRGPANYGYTF.

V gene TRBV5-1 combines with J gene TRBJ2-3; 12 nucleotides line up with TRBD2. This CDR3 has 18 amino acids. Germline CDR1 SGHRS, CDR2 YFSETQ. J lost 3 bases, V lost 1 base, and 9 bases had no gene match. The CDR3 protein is CASSLTRLAGVVTDTQYF. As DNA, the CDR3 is TGCGCCAGCAGCTTGACCCGACTAGCGGGAGTTGTTACAGATACGCAGTATTTT.

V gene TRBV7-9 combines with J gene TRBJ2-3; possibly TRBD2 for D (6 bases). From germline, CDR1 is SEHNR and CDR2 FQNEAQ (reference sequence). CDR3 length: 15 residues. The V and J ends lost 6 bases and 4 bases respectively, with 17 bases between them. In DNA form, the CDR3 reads TGTGCCAGCAGATCCGGGACTGCGAACCCAGATACGCAGTATTTT. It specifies CASRSGTANPDTQYF. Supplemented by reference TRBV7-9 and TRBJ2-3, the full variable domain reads DTGVSQNPRHKITKRGQNVTFRCDPISEHNRLYWYRQTLGQGPEFLTYFQNEAQLEKSRLLSDRFSAERPKGSFSTLEIQRTEQGDSAMYLCASRSGTANPDTQYFGPGTRLTVL.

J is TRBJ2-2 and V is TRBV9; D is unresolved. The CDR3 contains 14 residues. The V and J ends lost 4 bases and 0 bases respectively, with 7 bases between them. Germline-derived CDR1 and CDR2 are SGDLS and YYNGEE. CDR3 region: CASSPGPNTGELFF. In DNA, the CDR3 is TGTGCCAGCAGCCCTGGCCCGAACACCGGGGAGCTGTTTTTT.

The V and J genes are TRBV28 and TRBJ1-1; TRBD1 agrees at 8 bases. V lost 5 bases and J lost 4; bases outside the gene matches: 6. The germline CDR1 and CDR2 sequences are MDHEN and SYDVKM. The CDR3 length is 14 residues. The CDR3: CASSTDRVRTEAFF. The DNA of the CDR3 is TGTGCCAGCAGTACGGACAGGGTTCGCACTGAAGCTTTCTTT.

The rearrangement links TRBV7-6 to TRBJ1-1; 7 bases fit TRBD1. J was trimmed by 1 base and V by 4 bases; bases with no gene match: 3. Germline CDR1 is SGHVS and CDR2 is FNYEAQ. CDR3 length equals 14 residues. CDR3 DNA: TGTGCCAGCAGCTCGGGACAGACGAACACTGAAGCTTTCTTT. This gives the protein CASSSGQTNTEAFF. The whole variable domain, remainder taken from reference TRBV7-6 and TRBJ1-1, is GAGVSQSPRYKVTKRGQDVALRCDPISGHVSLYWYRQALGQGPEFLTYFNYEAQQDKSGLPNDRFSAERPEGSISTLTIQRTEQRDSAMYRCASSSGQTNTEAFFGQGTRLTVV.

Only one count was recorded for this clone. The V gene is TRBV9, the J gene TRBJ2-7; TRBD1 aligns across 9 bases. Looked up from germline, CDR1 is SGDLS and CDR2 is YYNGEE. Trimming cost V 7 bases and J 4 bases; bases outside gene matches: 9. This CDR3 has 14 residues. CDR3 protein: CASSPGTGPYEQYF. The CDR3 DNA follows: TGTGCCAGCTCCCCCGGGACAGGGCCTTACGAGCAGTACTTC.

CDR3 region: CASSSGSGGSYEQYF. The CDR3, as DNA: TGTGCCAGCAGTTCCGGTAGCGGGGGGTCCTACGAGCAGTACTTC. The rearrangement uses TRBV27 and TRBJ2-7; 10 bases match TRBD2. Trimming took 4 bases from V and 1 from J; bases not matched to a gene: 4. The CDR3 totals 15 residues. CDR1 and CDR2 from the germline V gene are MNHEY and SMNVEV (reference sequence).

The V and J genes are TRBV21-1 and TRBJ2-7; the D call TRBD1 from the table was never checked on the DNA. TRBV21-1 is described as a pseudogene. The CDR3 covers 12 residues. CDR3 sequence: CATGPSSYEQYF. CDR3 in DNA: TGCGCGACAGGCCCGAGCTCCTACGAGCAGTACTTC.

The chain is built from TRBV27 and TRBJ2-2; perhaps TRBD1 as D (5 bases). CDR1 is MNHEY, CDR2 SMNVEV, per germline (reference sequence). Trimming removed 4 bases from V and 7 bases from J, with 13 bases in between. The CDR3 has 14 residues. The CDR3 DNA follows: TGTGCCAGCAGTTCCCTTCAGGGTAACGGGGAGCTGTTTTTT. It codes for CASSSLQGNGELFF.

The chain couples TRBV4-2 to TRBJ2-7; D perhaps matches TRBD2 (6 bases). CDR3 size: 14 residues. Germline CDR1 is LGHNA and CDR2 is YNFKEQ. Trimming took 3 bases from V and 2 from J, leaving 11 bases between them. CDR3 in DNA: TGTGCCAGCAGCCAGCCGGGACTTGCCTACGAGCAGTACTTC. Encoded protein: CASSQPGLAYEQYF.